This record concerns one T cell receptor beta chain sequence. Antigen unknown. PCR primers comprised 60 Vbeta and 13 Jbeta primers. Profiling relied on immunoSEQ multiplex PCR, and the TCRdb table lists in-frame clones only, not all of them. This table has about 18,000 clones, roughly 75% appearing once. This CDR3 has 13 residues. From germline, CDR1 is GTSNPN and CDR2 SVGIG (reference sequence). The J segment lost 0 bases and the V segment lost 4 bases, leaving 2 bases of the junction unmatched. The data derive from a study of cytomegalovirus exposure and HLA in healthy donors. General observations from the study: Researchers catalogued 150 or so TCR beta chains as cytomegalovirus-associated. Equally common other TCR beta chains were less clonally expanded than HLA-associated ones, a later analysis found. In a later analysis, a missense DCLRE1C variant was linked to TCR beta V- and J-gene trimming.

Donors consisted of healthy bone marrow donors. The chain is built from TRBV30 and TRBJ1-2, with 7 bases lining up with TRBD1. The origin of this receptor is a man aged 18 to 30 in good health and CMV-seronegative. Input material: PBMCs. Here the CDR3 reads CAWTTGANYGYTF. DNA of the CDR3: TGTGCCTGGACCACAGGGGCTAACTATGGCTACACCTTC.